This is a list of T cell receptor beta chains from one sample in a study of blood T cell repertoires in COVID-19. Measured with immunoSEQ multiplex PCR; TCRdb has only the in-frame clones, and not every one. The sample holds approximately 74,000 clones, approximately 83% seen once. Sequenced: peripheral blood. These TCRs come from a man aged 80 or over with active or convalescent COVID-19. Each CDR3 is given with its conserved first and last residue. D genes are given only for firm matches. Only some rows state a clone size, as once, few, many or a class for expanded clones.

CDR3 length,J gene,clone size,D gene,V gene,CDR3 protein,CDR3 DNA
16,TRBJ1-4,.,.,TRBV4-3,CASSQPAAGANEKLFF,TGCGCCAGCAGCCAACCAGCTGCCGGGGCTAATGAAAAACTGTTTTTT
13,TRBJ2-7,.,.,TRBV6-5,CASRSGTPREQYF,TGTGCCAGCAGGTCCGGGACACCTCGCGAGCAGTACTTC
15,TRBJ1-4,.,TRBD1,TRBV4-1,CASSLGGITNEKLFF,TGCGCCAGCAGCCTAGGGGGCATTACTAATGAAAAACTGTTTTTT
18,TRBJ1-1,.,TRBD1,TRBV27,CASRSGLGTAPASSEAFF,TGTGCCAGCAGAAGTGGGTTAGGGACAGCCCCGGCCTCTTCTGAAGCTTTCTTT
11,TRBJ1-2,.,TRBD1,TRBV28,CASKTGLGYTF,TGTGCCAGCAAGACAGGGCTTGGCTACACCTTC
17,TRBJ2-3,once,TRBD1,TRBV7-8,CASSLRTGWGATDTQYF,TGTGCCAGCAGCCTTAGGACAGGGTGGGGGGCCACAGATACGCAGTATTTT
17,TRBJ2-1,.,.,TRBV11-3,CASSLDARGRPYNEQFF,TGTGCCAGCAGCTTAGATGCTAGAGGCAGACCCTACAATGAGCAGTTCTTC
13,TRBJ2-2,.,.,TRBV5-4,CASRAWATGELFF,TGTGCCAGCAGGGCGTGGGCCACCGGGGAGCTGTTTTTT
14,TRBJ1-2,.,.,TRBV6-6,CASSIPTGSSGYTF,TGTGCCAGCAGTATCCCTACAGGGTCTTCTGGCTACACCTTC
15,TRBJ1-1,.,.,TRBV14,CASSPLQGQHPEAFF,TGTGCCAGCAGTCCTTTGCAGGGCCAGCACCCTGAAGCTTTCTTT
16,TRBJ2-1,.,.,TRBV5-4,CASSLVGVFSYNEQFF,TGTGCCAGCAGCTTGGTCGGGGTCTTCTCCTACAATGAGCAGTTCTTC
15,TRBJ2-7,.,TRBD1,TRBV18,CASSPPRQGAYEQYF,TGTGCCAGCTCACCACCCAGGCAGGGGGCATACGAGCAGTACTTC
14,TRBJ2-7,.,.,TRBV18,CASSRTDLSYEQYF,TGTGCCAGCTCAAGGACAGACCTATCCTACGAGCAGTACTTC
15,TRBJ1-5,.,.,TRBV6-5,CASNFVWGLNQPQHF,TGTGCCAGCAATTTTGTCTGGGGCCTCAATCAGCCCCAGCATTTT
15,TRBJ2-2,.,.,TRBV5-1,CASSFSGSNTGELFF,TGCGCCAGCAGCTTTTCAGGCTCGAACACCGGGGAGCTGTTTTTT
15,TRBJ2-5,.,.,TRBV4-2,CASSQDRAGPETQYF,TGTGCCAGCAGCCAAGATCGGGCAGGGCCAGAGACCCAGTACTTC
13,TRBJ1-1,.,.,TRBV15,CATSRDIRTEAFF,TGTGCCACCAGCAGAGATATCCGGACTGAAGCTTTCTTT
14,TRBJ1-5,.,.,TRBV19,CASIEGRSNQPQHF,TGTGCCAGTATTGAGGGTAGGAGCAATCAGCCCCAGCATTTT
14,TRBJ1-2,.,.,TRBV7-2,CASSAGRSNYGYTF,TGTGCCAGCAGCGCCGGTCGGAGTAACTATGGCTACACCTTC
15,TRBJ2-3,.,.,TRBV2,CASSVSGLRTDTQYF,TGTGCCAGCAGTGTATCCGGACTGCGCACAGATACGCAGTATTTT
13,TRBJ2-3,.,.,TRBV5-4,CASSLSIPDTQYF,TGTGCCAGCAGCTTGTCTATACCAGATACGCAGTATTTT
17,TRBJ2-3,once,TRBD2,TRBV5-1,CASSLVSSGTSTDTQYF,TGCGCCAGCAGCTTGGTTTCTAGCGGTACTAGCACAGATACGCAGTATTTT
16,TRBJ2-1,.,TRBD2,TRBV7-6,CASSFRTSGTYNEQFF,TGTGCCAGCAGCTTCCGGACTAGCGGGACCTACAATGAGCAGTTCTTC
15,TRBJ1-4,.,.,TRBV2,CASSDRGLTNEKLFF,TGTGCCAGCAGTGATCGGGGTCTGACTAATGAAAAACTGTTTTTT
14,TRBJ2-5,.,TRBD1,TRBV5-5,CASSLTGVQETQYF,TGTGCCAGCAGCTTGACAGGGGTGCAAGAGACCCAGTACTTC
14,TRBJ1-5,.,.,TRBV14,CASSQGGGSQPQHF,TGTGCCAGCAGCCAAGGTGGGGGGAGTCAGCCCCAGCATTTT
13,TRBJ2-7,.,.,TRBV5-4,CASSQTTGLKQYF,TGTGCCAGCAGCCAAACCACAGGGTTGAAGCAGTACTTC
18,TRBJ2-6,.,TRBD1,TRBV7-9,CASSLADRGSPGANVLTF,TGTGCCAGCAGCTTAGCGGACAGGGGCTCCCCTGGGGCCAACGTCCTGACTTTC
12,TRBJ2-1,.,.,TRBV7-9,CASSPDSNEQFF,TGTGCCAGCAGTCCAGACAGCAATGAGCAGTTCTTC